The 12 T cell receptor beta chains in this list originate from one sample, sequenced in a study of cytomegalovirus exposure and HLA in healthy donors. Use of 60 Vbeta and 13 Jbeta primers characterized the PCR. The method was immunoSEQ multiplex PCR; TCRdb's version includes in-frame clones alone and lacks a portion of them. The table lists about 120,000 clones, 78% of them singletons. Sample: PBMCs. Receptors originate from a young woman in good health and CMV-seropositive.

The chain employs TRBV5-4 and TRBJ1-3; maybe TRBD1 (5 bases). CDR1 SGHNT and CDR2 YYREEE come from the germline V gene (reference sequence). The CDR3 is 13 residues long. The V end was cut by 10 bases, the J end by 0 bases, with 11 bases between. This CDR3 is CAVGQHSGNTIYF. CDR3 in DNA: TGTGCCGTGGGGCAGCACTCTGGAAACACCATATATTTT.

The V and J genes are TRBV10-3 and TRBJ2-5; a possible D gene is TRBD2 (5 bases). Germline loops: CDR1 ENHRY, CDR2 SYGVKD. CDR3 length: 15 residues. V lost 0 bases, J lost 4 bases, and 12 bases lay in between. The CDR3 nucleotides are TGTGCCATCAGTGAGTCGAGCACTGAGGGAGAGACCCAGTACTTC. Translating it yields CAISESSTEGETQYF.

This clone has a handful of counts. V and J are TRBV20-1 and TRBJ2-5; the D is unclear. V lost 6 bases and J 3 bases, leaving 8 bases between the germline ends. From germline, CDR1 is DFQATT and CDR2 SNEGSKA (reference sequence). CDR3 length equals 11 residues. The CDR3 loop is CSAGRKETQYF. In nucleotides, the CDR3 is TGCAGTGCGGGCAGAAAAGAGACCCAGTACTTC.

This clone was picked up one time. J is TRBJ2-1 and V is TRBV15; 8 bases map to TRBD2. Trimming took 1 base from V and 9 from J; bases not matched to a gene: 8. The CDR3 has 15 residues. Germline lookup yields CDR1 LNHNV and CDR2 YYDKDF (reference sequence). CDR3 region: CATSRGVAGLVEQFF. CDR3 DNA sequence: TGTGCCACCAGCAGAGGTGTAGCGGGGCTTGTTGAGCAGTTCTTC.

In its sample, this clone was seen a few times. This rearrangement joins TRBV7-2 to TRBJ2-1; the D gene is possibly TRBD2 (6 bases). This CDR3 spans 15 amino acids. V dropped 4 bases and J dropped 6 bases, with 16 bases sitting between them. In germline, CDR1 is SGHTA, CDR2 FQGNSA. CDR3 sequence (DNA): TGTGCCAGCAGCTCGGACGCGCAGGGAGGCAATGAGCAGTTCTTC. Translating it yields CASSSDAQGGNEQFF.

V usage is TRBV28 and J usage is TRBJ1-1; 7 bases fit TRBD1. The ends lost 3 bases at V and 5 bases at J; junction bases unmatched: 12. CDR1 is MDHEN, CDR2 SYDVKM, per germline. CDR3 length: 16 residues. The CDR3 spells CASSLVTGGGKTEAFF. DNA of the CDR3: TGTGCCAGCAGTTTGGTCACGGGAGGGGGCAAAACTGAAGCTTTCTTT. Full variable domain (outside the CDR3, taken from reference TRBV28 and TRBJ1-1): DVKVTQSSRYLVKRTGEKVFLECVQDMDHENMFWYRQDPGLGLRLIYFSYDVKMKEKGDIPEGYSVSREKKERFSLILESASTNQTSMYLCASSLVTGGGKTEAFFGQGTRLTVV.

The rearrangement uses TRBV5-1 and TRBJ2-5, with 9 nucleotides matching TRBD1. The J call may be incorrect, as the DNA end agrees better with TRBJ2-7. The CDR3 runs 14 residues. Germline V gene lookup returns CDR1 SGHRS and CDR2 YFSETQ. As DNA, the CDR3 is TGCGCCAGCAGCTTAGGACAGGGGCTCTACGAGCAGTACTTC. Translation gives CASSLGQGLYEQYF.

The rearrangement links TRBV25-1 to TRBJ2-5, with D hard to call. The CDR3 is 14 residues long. Germline V lookup: CDR1 MGHDK, CDR2 SYGVNS. The V and J ends lost 3 bases and 5 bases respectively, with 13 bases between them. DNA for the CDR3: TGTGCCAGCAGTGATAGTTACTCCGGGGAGACCCAGTACTTC. Protein product: CASSDSYSGETQYF.

V and J are TRBV4-1 and TRBJ1-1, with 8 bases matching TRBD1. The CDR3 loop spans 19 amino acids. Per the germline V gene, CDR1 is MGHRA and CDR2 is YSYEKL. J was trimmed by 5 bases and V by 3 bases; bases with no gene match: 20. CDR3: CASSQIRFWTGHEGTEAFF. Written as DNA, the CDR3 is TGCGCCAGCAGCCAGATAAGATTTTGGACAGGGCATGAGGGGACTGAAGCTTTCTTT.

This clone came up once. This rearrangement joins TRBV10-3 to TRBJ1-1, with 8 bases lining up with TRBD1. After removal of 2 bases from V and 3 bases from J, the junction contained 5 bases not matched to a gene. The CDR3 is 15 amino acids. Looked up from germline, CDR1 is ENHRY and CDR2 is SYGVKD. The CDR3: CAISERQGYYTEAFF. Written as DNA, the CDR3 is TGTGCCATCAGTGAGAGACAGGGGTATTACACTGAAGCTTTCTTT.

Points on this clone: A junction end diverges from the germline sequence, so it may reflect a read error. The V gene is TRBV7-9, the J gene TRBJ2-3, with 7 nucleotides matching TRBD1. The germline gives CDR1 SEHNR, CDR2 FQNEAQ (reference sequence). The CDR3 spans 16 residues. In nucleotides, the CDR3 is TGTTCCAGCAGCCCTAAGGGGGCGGCCTCTTGGGATACGCAGTATTTT. Encoded protein: CSSSPKGAASWDTQYF.

This clone has only one observation. The rearrangement uses TRBV7-3 and TRBJ2-1; TRBD2 matches 8 bases. Trimming removed 4 bases from V and 0 bases from J; junction bases left unmatched: 5. This CDR3 contains 16 residues. Germline V gives CDR1 SGHTA, CDR2 FQGTGA. The CDR3 loop is CASSSRGGSSYNEQFF. The CDR3 nucleotides are TGTGCCAGCAGCTCCCGGGGGGGGAGCTCCTACAATGAGCAGTTCTTC.